This T cell receptor (beta chain) was recorded in a study of cytomegalovirus exposure and HLA in healthy donors. A note on this clone: The target antigen is unknown.

Study outcomes and limitations: Most TCR sequences proved rare, with some public TCRs found in many donors. In vitro testing confirmed three CMV-associated chains as specific for CMV antigens. The authors enumerated 164 TCR beta chains as linked to cytomegalovirus. The classifier reportedly diagnosed cytomegalovirus status with high specificity and sensitivity.

Clones were read by immunoSEQ multiplex PCR, and TCRdb kept only the in-frame ones, dropping some. This sample has 120,000 to 150,000 clones, with roughly 92% found just once. The TCR comes from a man aged 18 to 29 in good health and CMV-seronegative. The sample consisted of PBMCs.

CDR3 coding DNA: TGTGCCAGCAACTTCGGACAGGGGGGGATGGGGCAGTACGTC. It translates to CASNFGQGGMGQYV. The chain uses TRBV6-1 and TRBJ2-7; 10 nucleotides match TRBD1. Trimming at V came to 7 bases and at J to 9 bases, leaving 12 bases not matched to a gene. The CDR3 is made up of 14 amino acids. Germline V gives CDR1 MNHNS, CDR2 SASEGT.